The clone carrying this T cell receptor (beta chain) was seen only once. The patients had localized lung adenocarcinoma, a non-small cell subtype. These data are taken from a study of CD4 and CD8 cells across lung adenocarcinoma regions. Germline V CDR1 and CDR2: LGHDT, YNNKEL (reference sequence). The CDR3 contains 17 residues. In TCRdb, the PCR reads were re-called with MiXCR into one record per CDR3 protein. Of thousands of distinct CDR3 sequences listed, around three fifths are singletons. The V call is TRBV3-1, the J call TRBJ2-1; unclear D gene. The J call may be wrong; the DNA end is better matched by TRBJ2-7. This sequence originates from a male donor with lung adenocarcinoma. The CD4 and CD8 labels of this study may be unreliable. Sequenced input: CD4+ T cells from the center of a lung tumor. The CDR3 region is CASSQVSHRFTYNEQYF. The CDR3 nucleotides are TGTGCCAGCAGCCAAGTGTCACACCGATTTACCTACAATGAGCAGTACTTC.